Presented here are 29 T cell receptor beta chains from one specimen sequenced in a study of blood T cell repertoires in COVID-19. Only in-frame clones appear in the TCRdb table, and some are missing; sequencing was by immunoSEQ multiplex PCR. The sample lists nearly 95,000 clones, 80% occurring once. The source material was peripheral blood. The receptors stem from a human donor in a cohort sampled during active COVID-19.

This clone appeared a single time. The genes are TRBV28 and TRBJ1-5, with TRBD1 matching 9 bases. Trimming at V came to 2 bases and at J to 5 bases, leaving 1 base not matched to a gene. The CDR3 length is 14 residues. Per the germline V gene, CDR1 is MDHEN and CDR2 is SYDVKM. CDR3 residues: CASSLGTGHQPQHF. DNA of the CDR3: TGTGCCAGCAGTTTAGGGACAGGGCATCAGCCCCAGCATTTT.

Only a few counts were recorded for this clone. The CDR3, as DNA: TGTGCCAGCAGCGTAGCCGGGACAGGGTTCTACGAGCAGTACTTC. Its protein is CASSVAGTGFYEQYF. V is TRBV9 and J is TRBJ2-7; 9 bases line up with TRBD1. The CDR3 consists of 15 residues. Trimming cost V 0 bases and J 3 bases; bases outside gene matches: 4. Germline assignment: CDR1 SGDLS and CDR2 YYNGEE.

Turning to this clone: In the same sample, other DNA sequences code for this CDR3. The rearrangement joins TRBV19 to TRBJ2-2; 7 bases line up with TRBD1. The germline gives CDR1 LNHDA, CDR2 SQIVND (reference sequence). The CDR3 is made up of 14 amino acids. V was clipped by 8 bases and J by 0 bases; unmatched bases: 3. CDR3 sequence reads: CASRDRTNTGELFF. CDR3 in DNA: TGTGCCAGTCGGGACAGAACGAACACCGGGGAGCTGTTTTTT. Supplemented by reference TRBV19 and TRBJ2-2, the full variable domain reads DGGITQSPKYLFRKEGQNVTLSCEQNLNHDAMYWYRQDPGQGLRLIYYSQIVNDFQKGDIAEGYSVSREKKESFPLTVTSAQKNPTAFYLCASRDRTNTGELFFGEGSRLTVL.

The J gene is TRBJ2-3, the V gene TRBV13, with 8 bases fitting TRBD1. V shed 0 bases, J shed 5 bases, and the junction held 4 bases outside the gene matches. The germline gives CDR1 PRHDT, CDR2 FYEKMQ (reference sequence). The CDR3 contains 15 residues. The CDR3 loop reads CASSLGQGAVDTQYF. The CDR3 DNA reads as TGTGCCAGCAGCTTAGGGCAGGGGGCTGTAGATACGCAGTATTTT. The variable domain in full, completed from reference TRBV13 and TRBJ2-3, reads AAGVIQSPRHLIKEKRETATLKCYPIPRHDTVYWYQQGPGQDPQFLISFYEKMQSDKGSIPDRFSAQQFSDYHSELNMSSLELGDSALYFCASSLGQGAVDTQYFGPGTRLTVL.

V and J are TRBV5-1 and TRBJ2-1, with 13 bases fitting TRBD2. CDR1 and CDR2 (germline): SGHRS, YFSETQ. This CDR3 comprises 15 residues. The V and J ends lost 4 bases and 9 bases, in that order; junction bases with no gene match: 7. CDR3 coding DNA: TGCGCCAGCAGCCCACTAGCGGGAGGGCCAAGTGAGCAGTTCTTC. Protein: CASSPLAGGPSEQFF.

The chain combines TRBV5-1 with TRBJ1-4, with D possibly matching TRBD1 (5 bases). V lost 4 bases to trimming and J lost 2 bases, with 12 bases between them. Germline V gene sequence: CDR1 SGHRS, CDR2 YFSETQ. The CDR3 runs to 15 residues. CDR3 nucleotide sequence: TGCGCCAGCAGCACCGACAGATTGACTAATGAAAAACTGTTTTTT. Encoded protein: CASSTDRLTNEKLFF.

This clone came up once. V and J are TRBV15 and TRBJ1-4; a weak D match, TRBD1 (5 bases). V was trimmed by 0 bases and J by 8 bases, leaving 7 bases between them. The germline V gene encodes CDR1 LNHNV and CDR2 YYDKDF (reference sequence). The CDR3 has 13 residues. CDR3 DNA sequence: TGTGCCACCAGCAGAGATAGGGGAGAAAAACTGTTTTTT. It translates to CATSRDRGEKLFF.

The V and J genes are TRBV5-1 and TRBJ1-3; 8 positions match TRBD1. The CDR3 length is 18 residues. The V gene's germline CDR1 is SGHRS and CDR2 YFSETQ. Trimming cost V 0 bases and J 1 base; bases outside gene matches: 9. The CDR3 DNA reads TGCGCCAGCAGCTTGGACGGGGCAGGGGGCTCTTCTGGAAACACCATATATTTT. Protein: CASSLDGAGGSSGNTIYF.

V usage is TRBV18 and J usage is TRBJ1-3; D unresolved. Trimming stripped 8 bases from V and 0 bases from J, with 11 bases between. The CDR3 spans 14 residues. Germline V gene data show CDR1 as KGHSH and CDR2 as LQKENI. The CDR3 nucleotides read TGTGCCAGCGCCGGGGTCGCCTCTGGAAACACCATATATTTT. Translating gives CASAGVASGNTIYF. The whole variable domain, filled in from reference TRBV18 and TRBJ1-3, reads NAGVMQNPRHLVRRRGQEARLRCSPMKGHSHVYWYRQLPEEGLKFMVYLQKENIIDESGMPKERFSAEFPKEGPSILRIQQVVRGDSAAYFCASAGVASGNTIYFGEGSWLTVV.

As to this clone: The junction and the germline gene differ at one end; a read error may be behind it. The chain employs TRBV6-6 and TRBJ2-1; 10 positions agree with TRBD1. This CDR3 is 11 amino acids long. The germline V gene has CDR1 MNHNY and CDR2 SVGAGI (reference sequence). DNA of the CDR3: TGTGCCAGCAGTTCCGGGACAGGGGAAATCTTC. It is translated as CASSSGTGEIF.

The chain couples TRBV11-3 to TRBJ2-7, with D possibly matching TRBD2 (6 bases). Trimming stripped 8 bases from V and 5 bases from J, with 19 bases between. From germline, CDR1 is SGHNT and CDR2 YENEEA. CDR3 length equals 14 residues. CDR3 DNA: TGTGCCAGCGCTAGGGGCGGGACTCCCCACGAGCAGTACTTC. Translated: CASARGGTPHEQYF.

The chain uses TRBV27 and TRBJ2-7, with D possibly matching TRBD2 (5 bases). CDR3 size: 13 residues. V gave up 0 bases and J gave up 3 bases, with 6 bases separating them. Per germline, CDR1 MNHEY and CDR2 SMNVEV (reference sequence). CDR3 nucleotide sequence: TGTGCCAGCAGTTTATCCAGCGGCTACGAGCAGTACTTC. Its translation: CASSLSSGYEQYF.

This clone was counted only a few times. This rearrangement joins TRBV5-1 to TRBJ1-2; 9 bases are a match to TRBD1. Trimming cost V 3 bases and J 1 base; bases outside gene matches: 7. The CDR3 totals 16 residues. CDR1 SGHRS and CDR2 YFSETQ come from the germline V gene. The chain's CDR3 is CASSSPTGGGNYGYTF. In nucleotides, the CDR3 is TGCGCCAGCAGCTCCCCTACAGGGGGCGGTAACTATGGCTACACCTTC.

The CDR3 protein is CASSSRAVIGNSPLHF. The CDR3 DNA sequence: TGTGCCAGCAGCTCGCGAGCGGTAATCGGGAATTCACCCCTCCACTTT. The V and J genes are TRBV5-4 and TRBJ1-6, with D hard to call. Trimming pared 3 bases from V and 7 bases from J, leaving 17 bases between. The germline V gene encodes CDR1 SGHNT and CDR2 YYREEE (reference sequence). The CDR3 contains 16 residues.

The genes are TRBV18 and TRBJ1-2; TRBD1 matches at 8 bases. The germline V gene has CDR1 KGHSH and CDR2 LQKENI. Unmatched junction bases numbered 23, after V lost 4 bases and J lost 4 bases. This CDR3 spans 20 amino acids. CDR3 coding DNA: TGTGCCAGCTCACGGAAAATGCCAGGGGGCGTTCGGGAGAAGGGCTATGGCTACACCTTC. This encodes CASSRKMPGGVREKGYGYTF.

The chain links TRBV18 to TRBJ2-2; perhaps TRBD2 as D (5 bases). This CDR3 has 16 residues. Trimming stripped 0 bases from V and 0 bases from J, with 8 bases between. Germline V lookup: CDR1 KGHSH, CDR2 LQKENI. The CDR3, as DNA: TGTGCCAGCTCACCACCGAGGGCCTCGAACACCGGGGAGCTGTTTTTT. It is translated as CASSPPRASNTGELFF.

The chain links TRBV25-1 to TRBJ2-6, with a weak D call TRBD2 (6 bases). CDR1 and CDR2 (germline): MGHDK, SYGVNS. V was cut by 2 bases and J by 4 bases, with 12 bases left in between. This CDR3 is built from 16 residues. The CDR3 bases are TGTGCCAGCAGTGAACGGAGGGGAAGAGGGGCCAACGTCCTGACTTTC. This sequence encodes CASSERRGRGANVLTF.

The sample holds a few counts of this clone. The CDR3 bases are TGTGCCAGCAGCGTATCGCCGGGGACTGAAGCTTTCTTT. It translates to CASSVSPGTEAFF. The genes are TRBV11-2 and TRBJ1-1; no firm D call. V dropped 5 bases and J dropped 5 bases, with 12 bases sitting between them. The CDR3 totals 13 residues. The germline gives CDR1 SGHAT, CDR2 FQNNGV.

The chain combines TRBV6-5 with TRBJ2-1, with 9 bases fitting TRBD1. This CDR3 contains 14 residues. V lost 6 bases, J lost 8 bases, and 8 bases stayed unmatched. CDR1 and CDR2 (germline): MNHEY, SVGAGI. The DNA for the CDR3 is TGTGCCAGCAGCCCGGACAGGGGTAGACATGAGCAGTTCTTC. Protein sequence: CASSPDRGRHEQFF.

The rearrangement joins TRBV7-9 to TRBJ1-2, with D possibly TRBD1 on 5 matching bases. The CDR3 runs 14 residues. The germline V and J ends were trimmed by 5 bases and 4 bases, with 14 bases remaining between them. The germline V gene has CDR1 SEHNR and CDR2 FQNEAQ (reference sequence). In DNA form, the CDR3 reads TGTGCCAGCAGCATTCTCGGGACTCTCTATGGCTACACCTTC. Translated: CASSILGTLYGYTF.

Regarding this clone: The identical CDR3 is also encoded by other nucleotide sequences in the sample. The J gene is TRBJ1-1, the V gene TRBV5-1, with 12 bases fitting TRBD1. The junction had 9 bases not matched to a gene; V was cut back by 5 bases and J by 1 base. CDR3 length: 17 amino acids. The V gene's germline CDR1 is SGHRS and CDR2 YFSETQ. The DNA of the CDR3 is TGCGCCAGCAGTTCACCGGGACAGGGGGCTGGGAACACTGAAGCTTTCTTT. Protein sequence: CASSSPGQGAGNTEAFF.

The chain joins TRBV2 to TRBJ2-4; weak D call: TRBD2 (6 bases). The CDR3 runs to 12 residues. V was cut by 11 bases and J by 8 bases, with 16 bases left in between. In germline, CDR1 is SNHLY, CDR2 FYNNEI. The DNA for the CDR3 is TGTGCCCTCGGGACTCCCTTTGACATTCAGTACTTC. Residues: CALGTPFDIQYF.

J is TRBJ1-1 and V is TRBV2; D is possibly TRBD1 (5 bases). The germline V gene has CDR1 SNHLY and CDR2 FYNNEI. The CDR3 extends over 14 amino acids. V gave up 4 bases and J gave up 1 base, with 10 bases separating them. The CDR3 DNA follows: TGTGCCAGCAGTGCCGGGGGTAGGAACACTGAAGCTTTCTTT. Its protein is CASSAGGRNTEAFF. The whole variable domain, remainder taken from reference TRBV2 and TRBJ1-1, is EPEVTQTPSHQVTQMGQEVILRCVPISNHLYFYWYRQILGQKVEFLVSFYNNEISEKSEIFDDQFSVERPDGSNFTLKIRSTKLEDSAMYFCASSAGGRNTEAFFGQGTRLTVV.

The chain is built from TRBV25-1 and TRBJ2-1, with 8 bases matching TRBD2. Germline V gene data show CDR1 as MGHDK and CDR2 as SYGVNS. The CDR3 has 13 amino acids. J lost 8 bases, V lost 8 bases, and 8 bases had no gene match. CDR3 residues: CASAIAGLDEQFF. The CDR3 DNA sequence: TGTGCCAGCGCGATAGCGGGGCTTGATGAGCAGTTCTTC. Full variable domain (remainder filled in from reference TRBV25-1 and TRBJ2-1): EADIYQTPRYLVIGTGKKITLECSQTMGHDKMYWYQQDPGMELHLIHYSYGVNSTEKGDLSSESTVSRIRTEHFPLTLESARPSHTSQYLCASAIAGLDEQFFGPGTRLTVL.

V and J are TRBV5-1 and TRBJ2-5; D perhaps matches TRBD2 (6 bases). The germline V gene encodes CDR1 SGHRS and CDR2 YFSETQ. The CDR3 has 15 amino acids. Trimming took 3 bases from V and 0 from J, leaving 12 bases between them. CDR3 sequence (DNA): TGCGCCAGCAGCTCCAGCGGGTCGTACCAAGAGACCCAGTACTTC. It translates to CASSSSGSYQETQYF.

The rearrangement joins TRBV6-5 to TRBJ1-4, with 9 bases lining up with TRBD1. V shed 5 bases and J 8 bases; nucleotides not matched to a gene: 9. CDR3 length equals 15 residues. Per the germline V gene, CDR1 is MNHEY and CDR2 is SVGAGI. This CDR3 is CASSHGGQGLEKLFF. In DNA, the CDR3 is TGTGCCAGCAGTCACGGGGGACAGGGATTAGAAAAACTGTTTTTT.

The rearrangement uses TRBV4-2 and TRBJ1-1, with a weak D call TRBD1 (6 bases). Trimming took 1 base from V and 1 from J, leaving 10 bases between them. There are 15 residues in the CDR3. Germline CDR1 LGHNA, CDR2 YNFKEQ. CDR3 protein: CASSQGVGGNTEAFF. CDR3 coding DNA: TGTGCCAGCAGCCAAGGGGTAGGGGGGAACACTGAAGCTTTCTTT.

The chain combines TRBV6-1 with TRBJ1-2; D possibly corresponds to TRBD1 (6 bases). The CDR3 loop spans 14 amino acids. With 1 base removed from V and 5 bases from J, the gap between germline ends came to 11 bases. CDR1 and CDR2 from the germline V gene are MNHNS and SASEGT. The CDR3 DNA reads TGTGCCAGCAGTGAAGTGGGGACAAAATATGGCTACACCTTC. The encoded protein is CASSEVGTKYGYTF.

The J gene is TRBJ2-7, the V gene TRBV7-8; 7 nucleotides line up with TRBD2. V lost 4 bases and J lost 7; bases outside the gene matches: 10. CDR1 is SGHVS, CDR2 FQNEAQ, per germline. CDR3 length: 14 residues. CDR3: CASSWGGERGEQYF. CDR3 DNA: TGTGCCAGCAGCTGGGGAGGGGAGAGAGGGGAGCAGTACTTC.